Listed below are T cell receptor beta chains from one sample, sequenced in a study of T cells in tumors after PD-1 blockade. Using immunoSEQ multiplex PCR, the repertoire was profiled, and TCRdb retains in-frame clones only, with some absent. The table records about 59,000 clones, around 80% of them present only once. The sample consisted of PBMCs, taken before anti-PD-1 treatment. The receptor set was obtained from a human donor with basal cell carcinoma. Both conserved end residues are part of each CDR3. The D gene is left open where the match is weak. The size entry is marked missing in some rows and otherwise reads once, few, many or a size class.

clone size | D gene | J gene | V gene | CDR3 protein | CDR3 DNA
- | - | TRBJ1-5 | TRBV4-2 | CASSQDLQRGYSNQPQHF | TGTGCCAGCAGCCAAGATCTCCAGAGGGGTTATAGCAATCAGCCCCAGCATTTT
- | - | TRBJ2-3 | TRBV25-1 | CASSGGLDTDTQYF | TGTGCCAGCAGTGGCGGACTCGACACAGATACGCAGTATTTT
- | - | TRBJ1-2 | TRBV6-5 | CASIGDSNYGYTF | TGTGCCAGCATCGGTGACAGTAACTATGGCTACACCTTC
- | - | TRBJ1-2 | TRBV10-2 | CASSESGPLSGYTF | TGCGCCAGCAGTGAATCTGGGCCGCTATCCGGCTACACCTTC
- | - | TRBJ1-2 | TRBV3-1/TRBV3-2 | CASSGVYLSGYTF | TGTGCCAGCAGTGGGGTCTATTTAAGTGGCTACACCTTC
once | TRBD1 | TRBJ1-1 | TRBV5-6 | CASSMTGRNTEAFF | TGTGCCAGCAGCATGACAGGGAGGAACACTGAAGCTTTCTTT
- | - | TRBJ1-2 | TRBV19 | CASSIGGSNYGYTF | TGTGCCAGTAGTATCGGCGGCTCGAACTATGGCTACACCTTC
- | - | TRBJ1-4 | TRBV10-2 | CASSSGTPSEKLFF | TGCGCCAGCAGTTCCGGGACCCCATCAGAAAAACTGTTTTTT
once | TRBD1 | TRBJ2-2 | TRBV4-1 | CASSSSGTGPQTGELFF | TGCGCCAGCAGCTCCTCCGGGACAGGACCCCAGACCGGGGAGCTGTTTTTT
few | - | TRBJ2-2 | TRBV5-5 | CASSYLGGSSNTGELFF | TGTGCCAGCAGCTATCTGGGGGGTTCATCGAACACCGGGGAGCTGTTTTTT
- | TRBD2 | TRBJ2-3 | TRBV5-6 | CASSYLAGSDTQYF | TGTGCCAGCAGCTACCTAGCGGGGTCGGATACGCAGTATTTT
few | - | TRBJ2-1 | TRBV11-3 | CASSLEAVRNEQFF | TGTGCCAGCAGCTTAGAAGCTGTGCGAAATGAGCAGTTCTTC
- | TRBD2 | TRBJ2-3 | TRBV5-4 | CASSSGTSGGSDTQYF | TGTGCCAGCAGCTCAGGGACTAGCGGGGGGTCAGATACGCAGTATTTT
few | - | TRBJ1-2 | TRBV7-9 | CASSPGGRVEDYTF | TGTGCCAGCAGCCCCGGGGGTAGGGTTGAGGACTACACCTTC
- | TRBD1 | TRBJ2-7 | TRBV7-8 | CASSPGGNIYEQYF | TGTGCCAGCAGCCCAGGGGGCAATATCTACGAGCAGTACTTC